The rows below give T cell receptor beta chains drawn from one sample of a study of blood T cell repertoires in COVID-19. Produced via immunoSEQ multiplex PCR; TCRdb's table is partial and in-frame only. The sample includes about 520,000 clones, approximately 85% of them seen just once. The sample comprised peripheral blood. These receptors came from a human donor in a cohort sampled during active COVID-19. CDR3s include the opening cysteine and the closing phenylalanine or tryptophan. A D gene is named only where the DNA matches it firmly.

cdr3_aa: CAWNRAEAFF
d_call: -
v_call: TRBV30

cdr3_aa: CASSIQLAGRREEQYF
d_call: TRBD2
v_call: TRBV28

cdr3_aa: CASSPQQGTGELFF
d_call: TRBD1
v_call: TRBV18

cdr3_aa: CASTGGLAGETQYF
d_call: TRBD2
v_call: TRBV2

cdr3_aa: CASSSNLQEQGWTGELFF
d_call: TRBD1
v_call: TRBV18

cdr3_aa: CSVEKGVGQSEAFF
d_call: -
v_call: TRBV29-1

cdr3_aa: CAWSRQYPETQYF
d_call: -
v_call: TRBV30

cdr3_aa: CASSDPDYGEGNTIYF
d_call: -
v_call: TRBV6-4

cdr3_aa: CASSPGQDSYGYTF
d_call: TRBD1
v_call: TRBV18

cdr3_aa: CATSLGGSGYTF
d_call: -
v_call: TRBV15

cdr3_aa: CATRAGGSYNEQFF
d_call: TRBD2
v_call: TRBV10-1

cdr3_aa: CASSYNGGGSGNTIYF
d_call: -
v_call: TRBV7-8

cdr3_aa: CASSWQTGRNSPLHF
d_call: TRBD1
v_call: TRBV5-4

cdr3_aa: CASSPRQLGGANVLTF
d_call: -
v_call: TRBV18

cdr3_aa: CASSRDSSSYNEQFF
d_call: -
v_call: TRBV5-4

cdr3_aa: CASSLVRGVADTQYF
d_call: -
v_call: TRBV5-1

cdr3_aa: CASRNLGPGLKNIQYF
d_call: -
v_call: TRBV23-1

cdr3_aa: CASSLSRTGGNSQYF
d_call: TRBD1
v_call: TRBV28

cdr3_aa: CSGLAEIEQFF
d_call: -
v_call: TRBV20-1

cdr3_aa: CASSPGQGLTEAFF
d_call: TRBD1
v_call: TRBV18

cdr3_aa: CASSFGGDGSQHF
d_call: -
v_call: TRBV28

cdr3_aa: CASTPRVDHIDGYTF
d_call: -
v_call: TRBV3-1/TRBV3-2

cdr3_aa: CASSQDHSGRYGYTF
d_call: -
v_call: TRBV3-1/TRBV3-2

cdr3_aa: CASSLAGGVRETQYF
d_call: TRBD2
v_call: TRBV27

cdr3_aa: CASSEVGAAAFNYGYTF
d_call: -
v_call: TRBV6-1

cdr3_aa: CASSYAPDRNEAFF
d_call: TRBD1
v_call: TRBV6-5

cdr3_aa: CASSYDRDYGYTF
d_call: -
v_call: TRBV5-1

cdr3_aa: CASSFRSDGNTIYF
d_call: -
v_call: TRBV5-8

cdr3_aa: CASSLGEAGGPYEQYF
d_call: TRBD2
v_call: TRBV7-2

cdr3_aa: CASSPLTGIYVEAFF
d_call: -
v_call: TRBV11-2

cdr3_aa: CASSRGGTEAFF
d_call: -
v_call: TRBV6-6

cdr3_aa: CASSLGACPTDIYEQYF
d_call: -
v_call: TRBV11-3

cdr3_aa: CASSLNRVGTGELFF
d_call: -
v_call: TRBV7-2

cdr3_aa: CASTNPAGTSGRGLPPDTQYF
d_call: TRBD2
v_call: TRBV28

cdr3_aa: CASSPGQEYNEQFF
d_call: TRBD1
v_call: TRBV11-2

cdr3_aa: CSVEARTGNTIYF
d_call: -
v_call: TRBV29-1

cdr3_aa: CASSKKFTEGYTF
d_call: -
v_call: TRBV21-1

cdr3_aa: CASSWTGSTNEKLFF
d_call: TRBD1
v_call: TRBV19

cdr3_aa: CATSDPRGETQYF
d_call: -
v_call: TRBV24-1

cdr3_aa: CATTGGFGTGANYGYTF
d_call: TRBD1
v_call: TRBV15

cdr3_aa: CASSPTGTMETQYF
d_call: -
v_call: TRBV6-5

cdr3_aa: CACKGGLASNEQFF
d_call: -
v_call: TRBV30

cdr3_aa: CASSYSQTYEQYF
d_call: -
v_call: TRBV19

cdr3_aa: CASRPRQGGNSYEQYF
d_call: TRBD1
v_call: TRBV5-8

cdr3_aa: CAISVGQGPRGELFF
d_call: -
v_call: TRBV10-3

cdr3_aa: CASSRDRLSYEQYF
d_call: -
v_call: TRBV6-5